This T cell receptor beta chain comes out of a study of T cell responses to AZD1222 COVID-19 vaccine (dated by TCRdb to about 2021). Looking at the study overall: AZD1222 recipients given second doses at about 4 weeks or at about 12 weeks were pooled, since spike-specific TCR depth and breadth were not found to differ between the two schedules. TCR sequencing covered some 240 trial participants: some 210 given two doses of AZD1222 and about 26 given two doses of MenACWY control vaccine. Trial participants were enrolled by age into 18-55, 56-69 and 70-plus year subgroups, with around 150, 28 and 57 TCR-sequenced participants respectively.

What the study reported, not specific to this receptor: Nearly half of unique spike-specific TCRs reportedly recognized epitopes outside regions mutated in the B.1.351 and B.1.1.7 variants. Most participants were white British and females outnumbered males, and the authors suggested that clonal diversity may have been underestimated. The vaccine-associated CD4 TCRs covered the entire spike protein, and the dominant responses fell in regions 160-218 and 743-854. Because no samples from the day 14 peak response were available, repertoires could be characterized only after the peak T cell response. In the small 56-69-year group, the increase in depth fell short of significance, most likely because of low power. After two AZD1222 doses, spike-specific TCR breadth and depth were significantly higher than at day 0 and than in MenACWY recipients. Conclusions about previously exposed vaccinees are limited because only a handful of AZD1222 recipients were SARS-CoV-2 seropositive at baseline.

This clone was observed once. What this receptor recognizes is not known. No much larger clone is present one base from it, and per-base qualities are unavailable. Looking up the germline V gene yields CDR1 KGHSH and CDR2 LQKENI. The junction shows trimming of 5 bases on V and 4 bases on J, plus 11 bases between the germline ends. The CDR3 sequence holds 13 residues, the cysteine and phenylalanine included. The read is trimmed to its CDR3 DNA, 39 bases read in frame from base 1. The CDR3 regions of human TCRbeta chains were analyzed by immunosequencing. The authors' analysis ran thus. Repertoire TCRs were matched against a reference library of SARS-CoV-2-specific TCRs generated with the MIRA antigen-specificity platform. Breadth was defined as the fraction of unique TCRs that were SARS-CoV-2-associated, and depth was defined as the fraction of total T cells that were SARS-CoV-2-associated. Each spike-specific TCR was assigned to its reactive spike region and to a CD4 or CD8 class using the MIRA data. Log10-transformed breadth and depth values were compared by one-way ANOVA with Sidak's multiple comparisons tests. As stored in TCRdb, this immuneACCESS dataset retains in-frame rearrangements with V and J assigned. A fraction of the clones does not appear; measured against another copy, unresolved V genes explain less than half of the discrepancy, and the remainder lacks a known reason. That table furnishes V, J and clone size, whereas the DNA furnished D and trimming. The sample table holds about 88,000 clones, of which about 89% were seen once. The ten biggest clones cover about 2.2% of the sample.

Reading the label with the study, this specimen's time point is: baseline before first vaccination. Vaccinee samples were obtained from the UK trials COV001 and COV002, which included a single-blind randomized controlled phase 2/3 trial of AZD1222 (ChAdOx1 nCoV-19) in healthy adults. For TCRbeta chain sequencing, PBMC samples from trial participants were taken at day 0 and at day 28 after the second dose. Sequencing was performed on peripheral blood, taken on day 0 of AZD1222 vaccination. The chain couples TRBV18 to TRBJ1-2; matching of 5 bases hints at TRBD1 as the D gene. The sequence was collected from an adult in good health. The CDR3 reads as follows: CASSEWDLYGYTF. The nucleotide sequence is given as TGTGCCAGCTCAGAGTGGGACCTCTATGGCTACACCTTC.